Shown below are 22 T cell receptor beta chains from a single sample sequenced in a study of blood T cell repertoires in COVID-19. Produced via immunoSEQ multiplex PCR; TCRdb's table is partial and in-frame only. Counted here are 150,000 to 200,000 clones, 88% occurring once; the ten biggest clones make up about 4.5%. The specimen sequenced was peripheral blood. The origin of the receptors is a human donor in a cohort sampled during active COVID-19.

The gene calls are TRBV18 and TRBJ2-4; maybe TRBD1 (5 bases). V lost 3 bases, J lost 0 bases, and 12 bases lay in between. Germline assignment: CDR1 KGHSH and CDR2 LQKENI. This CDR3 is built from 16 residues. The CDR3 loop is CASSPDIPQAKNIQYF. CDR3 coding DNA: TGTGCCAGCTCACCGGACATCCCTCAAGCCAAAAACATTCAGTACTTC.

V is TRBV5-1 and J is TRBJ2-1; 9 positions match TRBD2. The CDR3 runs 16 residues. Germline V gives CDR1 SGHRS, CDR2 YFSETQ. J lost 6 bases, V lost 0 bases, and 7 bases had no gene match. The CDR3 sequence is CASSLAPLAGSNEQFF. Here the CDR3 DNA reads TGCGCCAGCAGCTTGGCCCCACTAGCGGGTAGCAATGAGCAGTTCTTC.

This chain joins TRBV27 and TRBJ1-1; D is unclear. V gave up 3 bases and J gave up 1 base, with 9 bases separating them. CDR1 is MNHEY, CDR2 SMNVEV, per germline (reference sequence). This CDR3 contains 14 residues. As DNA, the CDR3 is TGTGCCAGCAGTTTTGGTGTGGCGAACACTGAAGCTTTCTTT. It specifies CASSFGVANTEAFF.

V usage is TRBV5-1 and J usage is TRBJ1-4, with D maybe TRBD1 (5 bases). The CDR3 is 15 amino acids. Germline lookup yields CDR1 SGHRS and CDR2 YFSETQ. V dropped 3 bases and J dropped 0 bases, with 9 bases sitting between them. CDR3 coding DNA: TGCGCCAGCAGCTCGGACACTGCAACTAATGAAAAACTGTTTTTT. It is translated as CASSSDTATNEKLFF.

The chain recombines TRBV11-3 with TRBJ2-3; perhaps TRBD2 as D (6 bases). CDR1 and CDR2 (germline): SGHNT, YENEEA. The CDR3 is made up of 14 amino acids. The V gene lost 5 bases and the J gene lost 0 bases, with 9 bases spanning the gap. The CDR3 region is CASSPGLSTDTQYF. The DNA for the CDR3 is TGTGCCAGCAGCCCGGGACTTAGCACAGATACGCAGTATTTT.

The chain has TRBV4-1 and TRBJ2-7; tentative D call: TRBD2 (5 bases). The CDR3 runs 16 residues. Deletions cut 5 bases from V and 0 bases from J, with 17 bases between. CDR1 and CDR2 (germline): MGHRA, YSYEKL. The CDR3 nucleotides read TGCGCCAGCAGCACCATCGGACTCTCGGACTCCTACGAGCAGTACTTC. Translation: CASSTIGLSDSYEQYF.

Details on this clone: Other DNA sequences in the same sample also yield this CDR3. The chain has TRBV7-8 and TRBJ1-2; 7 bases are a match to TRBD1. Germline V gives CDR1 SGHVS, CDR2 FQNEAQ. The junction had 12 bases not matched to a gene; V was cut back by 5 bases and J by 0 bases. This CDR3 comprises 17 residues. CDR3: CASSPLVGGETNYGYTF. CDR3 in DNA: TGTGCCAGCAGCCCACTAGTAGGGGGCGAGACTAACTATGGCTACACCTTC.

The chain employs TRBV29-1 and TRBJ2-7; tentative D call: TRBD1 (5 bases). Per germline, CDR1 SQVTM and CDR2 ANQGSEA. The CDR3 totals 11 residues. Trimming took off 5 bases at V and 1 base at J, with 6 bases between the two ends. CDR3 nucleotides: TGCAGCGTTCGACAGTCCTACGAGCAGTACTTC. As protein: CSVRQSYEQYF.

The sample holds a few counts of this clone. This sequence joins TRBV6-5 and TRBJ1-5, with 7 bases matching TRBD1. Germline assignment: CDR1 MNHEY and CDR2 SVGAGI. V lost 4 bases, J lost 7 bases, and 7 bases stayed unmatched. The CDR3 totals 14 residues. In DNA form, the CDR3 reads TGTGCCAGCAGTTCACAGGGGCTCAGCCAGCCCCAGCATTTT. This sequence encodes CASSSQGLSQPQHF.

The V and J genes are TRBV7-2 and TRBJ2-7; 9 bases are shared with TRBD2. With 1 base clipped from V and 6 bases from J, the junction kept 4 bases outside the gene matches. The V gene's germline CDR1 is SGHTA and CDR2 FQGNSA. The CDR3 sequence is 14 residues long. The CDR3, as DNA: TGTGCCAGCAGCTTAGGTGGTAGCGGGGGCGAGCAGTACTTC. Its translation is CASSLGGSGGEQYF.

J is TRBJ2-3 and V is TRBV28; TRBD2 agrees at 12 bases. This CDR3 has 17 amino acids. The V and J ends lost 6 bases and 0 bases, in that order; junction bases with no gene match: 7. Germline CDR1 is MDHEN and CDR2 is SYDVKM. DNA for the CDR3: TGTGCCAGCAGCCCTTCGGGACTAGCGGGTAGCACAGATACGCAGTATTTT. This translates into CASSPSGLAGSTDTQYF.

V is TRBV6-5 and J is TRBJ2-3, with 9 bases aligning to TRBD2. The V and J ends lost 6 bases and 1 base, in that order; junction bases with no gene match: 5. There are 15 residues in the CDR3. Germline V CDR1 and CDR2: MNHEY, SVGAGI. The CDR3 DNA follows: TGTGCCAGCAGCAGCGGGAGGATTCGCACAGATACGCAGTATTTT. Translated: CASSSGRIRTDTQYF.

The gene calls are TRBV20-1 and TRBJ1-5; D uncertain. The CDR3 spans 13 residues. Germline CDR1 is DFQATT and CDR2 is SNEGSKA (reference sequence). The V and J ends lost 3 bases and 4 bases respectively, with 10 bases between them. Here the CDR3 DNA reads TGCAGTGCTAGTCCCCGGGAAAATCAGCCCCAGCATTTT. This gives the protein CSASPRENQPQHF.

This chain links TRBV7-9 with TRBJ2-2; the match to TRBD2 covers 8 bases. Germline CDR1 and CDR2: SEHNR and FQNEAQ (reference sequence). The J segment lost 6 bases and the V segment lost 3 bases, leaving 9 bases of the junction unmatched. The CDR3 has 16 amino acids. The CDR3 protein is CASSLGGGSLAGELFF. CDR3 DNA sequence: TGTGCCAGCAGCTTGGGCGGGGGGTCATTGGCCGGGGAGCTGTTTTTT.

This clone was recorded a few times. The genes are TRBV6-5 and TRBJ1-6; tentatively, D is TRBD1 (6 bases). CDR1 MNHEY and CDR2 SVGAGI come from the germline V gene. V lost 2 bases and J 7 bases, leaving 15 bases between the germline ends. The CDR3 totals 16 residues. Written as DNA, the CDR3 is TGTGCCAGCAGTTACGGACAGAACATTATGAATTCACCCCTCCACTTT. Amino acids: CASSYGQNIMNSPLHF.

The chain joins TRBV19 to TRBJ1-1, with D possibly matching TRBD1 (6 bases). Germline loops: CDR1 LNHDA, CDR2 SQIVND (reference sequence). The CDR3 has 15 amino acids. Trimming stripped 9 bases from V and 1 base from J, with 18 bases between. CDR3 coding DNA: TGTGCCAGCGAAAGGGGGTACGGAGCGAACACTGAAGCTTTCTTT. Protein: CASERGYGANTEAFF. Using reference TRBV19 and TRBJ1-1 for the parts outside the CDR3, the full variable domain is DGGITQSPKYLFRKEGQNVTLSCEQNLNHDAMYWYRQDPGQGLRLIYYSQIVNDFQKGDIAEGYSVSREKKESFPLTVTSAQKNPTAFYLCASERGYGANTEAFFGQGTRLTVV.

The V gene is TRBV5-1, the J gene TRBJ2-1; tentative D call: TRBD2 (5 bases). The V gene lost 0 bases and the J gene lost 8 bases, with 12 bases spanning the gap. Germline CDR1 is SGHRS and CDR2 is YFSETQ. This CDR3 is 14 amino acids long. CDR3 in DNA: TGCGCCAGCAGCTTGGGGTTCGGGGTACATGAGCAGTTCTTC. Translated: CASSLGFGVHEQFF.

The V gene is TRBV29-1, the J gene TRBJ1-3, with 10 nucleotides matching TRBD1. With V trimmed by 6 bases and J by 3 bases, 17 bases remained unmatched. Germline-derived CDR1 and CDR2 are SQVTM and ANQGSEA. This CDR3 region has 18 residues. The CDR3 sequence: CSVENPTDRGNNGNTIYF. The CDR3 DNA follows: TGCAGCGTCGAGAACCCAACGGACAGGGGGAATAATGGAAACACCATATATTTT. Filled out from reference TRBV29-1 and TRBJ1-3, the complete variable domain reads SAVISQKPSRDICQRGTSLTIQCQVDSQVTMMFWYRQQPGQSLTLIATANQGSEATYESGFVIDKFPISRPNLTFSTLTVSNMSPEDSSIYLCSVENPTDRGNNGNTIYFGEGSWLTVV.

CDR3 DNA sequence: TGTGCCAGCAGCTTAGCGGAAGGGGGTCCCTACGAGCAGTACTTC. Its translation: CASSLAEGGPYEQYF. The J gene is TRBJ2-7, the V gene TRBV7-2; a possible D gene is TRBD1 (6 bases). Trimming shortened V by 0 bases and J by 2 bases, and 11 bases separated the two germline ends. The CDR3 spans 15 residues. Germline assignment: CDR1 SGHTA and CDR2 FQGNSA.

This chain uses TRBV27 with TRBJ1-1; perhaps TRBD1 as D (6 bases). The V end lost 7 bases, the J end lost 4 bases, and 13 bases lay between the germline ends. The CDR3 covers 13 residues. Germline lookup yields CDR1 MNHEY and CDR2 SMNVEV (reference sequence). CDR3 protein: CASKGGPGTEAFF. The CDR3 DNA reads TGTGCCAGCAAGGGGGGGCCGGGCACTGAAGCTTTCTTT.

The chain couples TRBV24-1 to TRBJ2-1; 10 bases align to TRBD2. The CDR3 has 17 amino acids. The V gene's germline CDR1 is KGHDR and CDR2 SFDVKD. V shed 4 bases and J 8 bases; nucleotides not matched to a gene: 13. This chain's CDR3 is CATSDTALAGARDEQFF. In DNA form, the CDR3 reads TGTGCCACCAGTGACACGGCCCTAGCGGGAGCTCGCGATGAGCAGTTCTTC.

In DNA form, the CDR3 reads TGTGCCAGTAGTATAGCCGATAGGGGACTAGCCTACACAGATACGCAGTATTTT. Translated, it gives CASSIADRGLAYTDTQYF. The chain recombines TRBV19 with TRBJ2-3; 9 positions match TRBD2. V lost 1 base to trimming and J lost 2 bases; unmatched junction nucleotides: 10. The CDR3 runs to 18 residues. Germline CDR1 LNHDA, CDR2 SQIVND (reference sequence).